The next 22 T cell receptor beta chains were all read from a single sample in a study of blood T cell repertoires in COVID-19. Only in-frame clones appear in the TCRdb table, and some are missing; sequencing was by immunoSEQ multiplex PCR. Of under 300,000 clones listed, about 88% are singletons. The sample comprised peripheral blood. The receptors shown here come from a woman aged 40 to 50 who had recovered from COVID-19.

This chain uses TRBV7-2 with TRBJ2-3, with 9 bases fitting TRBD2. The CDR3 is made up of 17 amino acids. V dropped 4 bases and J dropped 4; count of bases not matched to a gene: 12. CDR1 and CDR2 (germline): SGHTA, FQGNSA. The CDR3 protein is CASSSTGTSNRPDTQYF. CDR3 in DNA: TGTGCCAGCAGCTCAACGGGGACTAGCAATCGTCCAGATACGCAGTATTTT.

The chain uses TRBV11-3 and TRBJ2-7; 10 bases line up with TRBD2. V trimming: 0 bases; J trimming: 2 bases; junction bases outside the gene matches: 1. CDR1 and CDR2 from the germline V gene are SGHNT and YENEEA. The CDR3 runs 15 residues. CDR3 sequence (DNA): TGTGCCAGCAGCTTAGAAGCGGGAGGGACCTACGAGCAGTACTTC. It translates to CASSLEAGGTYEQYF.

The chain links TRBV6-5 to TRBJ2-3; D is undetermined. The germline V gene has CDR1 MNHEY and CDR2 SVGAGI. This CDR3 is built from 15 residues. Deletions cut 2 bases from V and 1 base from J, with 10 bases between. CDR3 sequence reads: CASSYLPTGTDTQYF. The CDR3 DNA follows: TGTGCCAGCAGTTACCTGCCTACCGGCACAGATACGCAGTATTTT.

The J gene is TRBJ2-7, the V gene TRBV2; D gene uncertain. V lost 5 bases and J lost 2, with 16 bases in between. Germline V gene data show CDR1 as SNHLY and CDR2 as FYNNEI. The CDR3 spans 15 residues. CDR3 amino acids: CASSKDAFPPYEQYF. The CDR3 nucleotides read TGTGCCAGCAGTAAAGACGCGTTTCCCCCCTACGAGCAGTACTTC.

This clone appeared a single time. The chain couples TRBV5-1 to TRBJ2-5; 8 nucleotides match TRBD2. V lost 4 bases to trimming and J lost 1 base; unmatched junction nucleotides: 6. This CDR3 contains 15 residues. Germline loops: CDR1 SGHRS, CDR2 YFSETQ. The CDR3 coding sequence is TGCGCCAGCAGCCCGCGGGGGGCGCCCCAAGAGACCCAGTACTTC. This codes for CASSPRGAPQETQYF.

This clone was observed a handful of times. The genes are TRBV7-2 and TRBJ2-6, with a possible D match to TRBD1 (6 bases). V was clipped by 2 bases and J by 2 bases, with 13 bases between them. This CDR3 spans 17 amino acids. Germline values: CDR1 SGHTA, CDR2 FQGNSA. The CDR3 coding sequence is TGTGCCAGCAGCTTACGTGGACAGTCACCTGGGGCCAACGTCCTGACTTTC. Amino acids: CASSLRGQSPGANVLTF.

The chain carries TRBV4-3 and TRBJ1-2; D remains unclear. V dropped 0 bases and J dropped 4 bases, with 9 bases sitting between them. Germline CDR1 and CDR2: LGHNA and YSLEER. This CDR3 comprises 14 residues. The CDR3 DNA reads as TGCGCCAGCAGCCAAGAACCGGGTGTCTATGGCTACACCTTC. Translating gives CASSQEPGVYGYTF.

This CDR3 reads CASSLRDSSGYTF. CDR3 nucleotide sequence: TGCGCCAGCAGCCTGAGGGACAGTAGCGGCTACACCTTC. The rearrangement joins TRBV5-1 to TRBJ1-2, with 7 nucleotides matching TRBD1. The CDR3 has 13 amino acids. From germline, CDR1 is SGHRS and CDR2 YFSETQ. V shed 4 bases and J 8 bases; nucleotides not matched to a gene: 8.

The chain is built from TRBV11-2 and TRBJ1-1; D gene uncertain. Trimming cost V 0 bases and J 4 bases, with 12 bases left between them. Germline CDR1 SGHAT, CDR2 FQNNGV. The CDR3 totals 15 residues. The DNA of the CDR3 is TGTGCCAGCAGCTTAGATGGGAGCGCATCCACTGAAGCTTTCTTT. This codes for CASSLDGSASTEAFF.

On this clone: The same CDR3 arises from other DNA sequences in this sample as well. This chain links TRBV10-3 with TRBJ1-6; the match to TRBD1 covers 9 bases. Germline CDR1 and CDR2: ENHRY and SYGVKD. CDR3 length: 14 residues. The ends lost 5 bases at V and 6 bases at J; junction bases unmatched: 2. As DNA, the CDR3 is TGTGCCATCAGTCCGGGACAGGGTAATTCACCCCTCCACTTT. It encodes CAISPGQGNSPLHF.

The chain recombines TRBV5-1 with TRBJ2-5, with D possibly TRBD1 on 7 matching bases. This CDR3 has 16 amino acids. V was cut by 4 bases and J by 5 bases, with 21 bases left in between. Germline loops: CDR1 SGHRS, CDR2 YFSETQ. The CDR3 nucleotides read TGCGCCAGCAGCCTCGGCGGGCAGGGGGGACGGGAGACCCAGTACTTC. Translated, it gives CASSLGGQGGRETQYF.

The CDR3 is CASSTGQGASGANVLTF. CDR3 in DNA: TGTGCCAGCAGCACTGGACAGGGGGCCTCTGGGGCCAACGTCCTGACTTTC. V and J are TRBV5-5 and TRBJ2-6; the match to TRBD1 covers 11 bases. Germline V gene sequence: CDR1 SGHKS, CDR2 YYEKEE (reference sequence). The trim removed 4 bases at V and 0 bases at J, leaving 3 bases unmatched. The CDR3 runs 17 residues. The whole variable domain, filled in from reference TRBV5-5 and TRBJ2-6, reads DAGVTQSPTHLIKTRGQQVTLRCSPISGHKSVSWYQQVLGQGPQFIFQYYEKEERGRGNFPDRFSARQFPNYSSELNVNALLLGDSALYLCASSTGQGASGANVLTFGAGSRLTVL.

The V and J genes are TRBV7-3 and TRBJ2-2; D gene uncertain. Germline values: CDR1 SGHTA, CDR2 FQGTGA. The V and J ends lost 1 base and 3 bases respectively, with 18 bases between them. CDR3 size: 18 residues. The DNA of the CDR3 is TGTGCCAGCAGCTTAAGGGCTTCGGCCCAACGCGACACCGGGGAGCTGTTTTTT. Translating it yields CASSLRASAQRDTGELFF.

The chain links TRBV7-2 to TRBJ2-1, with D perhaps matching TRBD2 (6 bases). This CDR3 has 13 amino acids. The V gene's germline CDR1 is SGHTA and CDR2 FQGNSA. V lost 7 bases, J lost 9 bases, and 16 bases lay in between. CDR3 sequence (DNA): TGTGCCAGCACCAATCTCCGGGGGACTGAGCAGTTCTTC. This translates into CASTNLRGTEQFF.

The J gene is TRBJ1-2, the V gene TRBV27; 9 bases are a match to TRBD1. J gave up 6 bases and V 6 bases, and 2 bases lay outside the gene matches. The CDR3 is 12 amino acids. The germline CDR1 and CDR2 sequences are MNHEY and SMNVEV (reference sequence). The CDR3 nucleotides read TGTGCCAGCAGGACAGGGGGACATGGCTACACCTTC. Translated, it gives CASRTGGHGYTF.

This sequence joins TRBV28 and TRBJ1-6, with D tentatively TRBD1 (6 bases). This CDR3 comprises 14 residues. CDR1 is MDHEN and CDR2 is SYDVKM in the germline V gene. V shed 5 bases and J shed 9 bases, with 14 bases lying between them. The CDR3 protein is CASSTTRGISPLHF. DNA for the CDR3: TGTGCCAGCAGTACTACGAGGGGGATTTCACCCCTCCACTTT.

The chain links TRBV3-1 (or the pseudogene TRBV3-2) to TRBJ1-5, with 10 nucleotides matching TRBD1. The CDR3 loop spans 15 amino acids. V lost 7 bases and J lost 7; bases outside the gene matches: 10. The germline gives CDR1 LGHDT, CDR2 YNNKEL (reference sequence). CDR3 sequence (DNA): TGTGCCAGCAATACCGGGACAGGGGCGGGACAGCCCCAGCATTTT. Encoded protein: CASNTGTGAGQPQHF.

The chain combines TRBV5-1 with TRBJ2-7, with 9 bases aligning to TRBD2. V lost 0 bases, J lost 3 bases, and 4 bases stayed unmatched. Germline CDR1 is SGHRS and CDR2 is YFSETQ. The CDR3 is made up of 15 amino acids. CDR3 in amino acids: CASSLGTAGGYEQYF. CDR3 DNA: TGCGCCAGCAGCTTGGGCACAGCGGGGGGCTACGAGCAGTACTTC. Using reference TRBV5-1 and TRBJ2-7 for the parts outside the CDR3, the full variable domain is KAGVTQTPRYLIKTRGQQVTLSCSPISGHRSVSWYQQTPGQGLQFLFEYFSETQRNKGNFPGRFSGRQFSNSRSEMNVSTLELGDSALYLCASSLGTAGGYEQYFGPGTRLTVT.

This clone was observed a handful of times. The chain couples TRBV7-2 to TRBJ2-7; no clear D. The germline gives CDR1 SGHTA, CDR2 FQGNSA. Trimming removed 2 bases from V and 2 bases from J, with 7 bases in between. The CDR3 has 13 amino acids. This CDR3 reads CASSLQNTYEQYF. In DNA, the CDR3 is TGTGCCAGCAGCTTACAGAATACCTACGAGCAGTACTTC.

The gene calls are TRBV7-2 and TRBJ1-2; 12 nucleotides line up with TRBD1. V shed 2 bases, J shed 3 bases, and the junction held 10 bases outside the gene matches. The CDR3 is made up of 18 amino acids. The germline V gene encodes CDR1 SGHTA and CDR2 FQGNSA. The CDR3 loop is CASSLTGTGGAGHYGYTF. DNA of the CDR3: TGTGCCAGCAGCTTAACCGGGACAGGGGGCGCAGGGCACTATGGCTACACCTTC.

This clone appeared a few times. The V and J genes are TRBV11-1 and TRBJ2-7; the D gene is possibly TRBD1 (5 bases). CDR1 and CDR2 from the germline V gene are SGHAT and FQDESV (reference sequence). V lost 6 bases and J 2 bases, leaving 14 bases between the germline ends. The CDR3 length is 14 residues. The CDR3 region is CASSSQGLTYEQYF. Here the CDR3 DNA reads TGTGCCAGCAGTTCCCAGGGCCTTACCTACGAGCAGTACTTC.

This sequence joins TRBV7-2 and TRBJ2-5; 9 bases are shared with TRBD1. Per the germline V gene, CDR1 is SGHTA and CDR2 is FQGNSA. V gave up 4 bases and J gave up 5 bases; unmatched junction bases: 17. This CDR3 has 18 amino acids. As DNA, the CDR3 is TGTGCCAGCAGCTCCCGGGACAGGGTTCTCCGAGGCGCGGAGACCCAGTACTTC. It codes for CASSSRDRVLRGAETQYF.